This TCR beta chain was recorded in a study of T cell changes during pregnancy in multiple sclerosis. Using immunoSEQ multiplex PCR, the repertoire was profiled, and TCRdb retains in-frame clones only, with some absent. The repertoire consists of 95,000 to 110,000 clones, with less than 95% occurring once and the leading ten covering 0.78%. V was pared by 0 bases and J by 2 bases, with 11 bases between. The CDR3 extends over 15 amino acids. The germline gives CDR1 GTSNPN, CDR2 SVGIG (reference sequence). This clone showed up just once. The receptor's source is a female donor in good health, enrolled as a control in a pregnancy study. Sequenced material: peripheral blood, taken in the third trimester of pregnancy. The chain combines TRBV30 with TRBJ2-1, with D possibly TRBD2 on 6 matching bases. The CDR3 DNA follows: TGTGCCTGGAGTGTCGGAGGGTTTGCCTACAATGAGCAGTTCTTC. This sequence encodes CAWSVGGFAYNEQFF. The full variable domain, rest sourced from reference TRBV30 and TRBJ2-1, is SQTIHQWPATLVQPVGSPLSLECTVEGTSNPNLYWYRQAAGRGLQLLFYSVGIGQISSEVPQNLSASRPQDRQFILSSKKLLLSDSGFYLCAWSVGGFAYNEQFFGPGTRLTVL.